This entry lists 18 T cell receptor beta chains sequenced from one sample in a study of siplizumab effects on memory and regulatory T cells. The table came from immunoSEQ multiplex PCR; TCRdb's copy has only in-frame clones and leaves some out. Here the sample spans roughly 120,000 clones, 80% to 95% being singletons. Sequencing used CD4+ T cells sorted from blood. The origin of the receptors is a human donor in good health.

The J gene is TRBJ1-2, the V gene TRBV18; D not resolved. CDR3 length: 15 residues. Deletions cut 3 bases from V and 0 bases from J, with 11 bases between. CDR1 is KGHSH, CDR2 LQKENI, per germline. In DNA, the CDR3 is TGTGCCAGCTCACCGGAGCAGGCCACTAACTATGGCTACACCTTC. Translation: CASSPEQATNYGYTF.

This clone was counted once. This chain joins TRBV5-1 and TRBJ1-3; no firm D call. The CDR3 spans 15 residues. Germline V gives CDR1 SGHRS, CDR2 YFSETQ. Trimming took 2 bases from V and 0 from J, leaving 9 bases between them. The CDR3 is CASSFGSSSGNTIYF. In DNA, the CDR3 is TGCGCCAGCAGCTTCGGCAGCAGCTCTGGAAACACCATATATTTT.

V gene TRBV5-1 combines with J gene TRBJ2-1; 8 bases are shared with TRBD1. The CDR3 runs 15 residues. The germline CDR1 and CDR2 sequences are SGHRS and YFSETQ. Trimming at V came to 4 bases and at J to 2 bases, leaving 5 bases not matched to a gene. CDR3 residues: CASSLDRVAYNEQFF. For the CDR3, the DNA is TGCGCCAGCAGCCTGGACAGGGTCGCCTACAATGAGCAGTTCTTC.

V and J are TRBV6-4 and TRBJ1-2, with TRBD1 as a possible D gene (5 bases). V was cut by 8 bases and J by 7 bases, with 17 bases left in between. CDR3 size: 13 residues. Germline-derived CDR1 and CDR2 are MRHNA and SNTAGT. DNA of the CDR3: TGTGCCAGCTCTGCCTACCAGGGAGGTGGCTACACCTTC. This encodes CASSAYQGGGYTF.

The J gene is TRBJ1-2, the V gene TRBV6-1, with TRBD1 as a possible D gene (6 bases). The CDR3 is 15 residues long. Between the trimmed V and J ends, which lost 8 bases and 0 bases, there was a span of 16 bases. Germline V CDR1 and CDR2: MNHNS, SASEGT. CDR3: CASEARRGANYGYTF. The CDR3 nucleotides read TGTGCCAGCGAAGCCCGGAGGGGGGCTAACTATGGCTACACCTTC.

The J gene is TRBJ1-5, the V gene TRBV6-6; unclear D gene. The CDR3 consists of 16 residues. Deletions cut 0 bases from V and 5 bases from J, with 14 bases between. Germline V gene sequence: CDR1 MNHNY, CDR2 SVGAGI (reference sequence). In nucleotides, the CDR3 is TGTGCCAGCAGTTACTCGAGGGCCAGAAATTATCAGCCCCAGCATTTT. It encodes CASSYSRARNYQPQHF.

This clone was seen more than once but under ten times. This sample includes further DNA sequences coding for the same CDR3. The chain employs TRBV18 and TRBJ1-5; no firm D call. Trimming shortened V by 2 bases and J by 4 bases, and 3 bases separated the two germline ends. This CDR3 has 12 residues. Germline lookup yields CDR1 KGHSH and CDR2 LQKENI. The CDR3 loop reads CASSPGNQPQHF. In DNA, the CDR3 is TGTGCCAGCTCACCAGGGAATCAGCCCCAGCATTTT.

The genes are TRBV4-2 and TRBJ2-7; D is unresolved. This CDR3 has 14 residues. Trimming removed 1 base from V and 3 bases from J, with 10 bases in between. Looked up from germline, CDR1 is LGHNA and CDR2 is YNFKEQ. Here the CDR3 reads CASSQVASGYEQYF. The CDR3 DNA reads as TGTGCCAGCAGCCAAGTGGCGTCCGGCTACGAGCAGTACTTC.

In its sample, this clone was seen once. The chain employs TRBV20-1 and TRBJ2-7, with D unresolved. The CDR3 totals 11 residues. CDR1 is DFQATT and CDR2 is SNEGSKA in the germline V gene (reference sequence). Trimming removed 1 base from V and 6 bases from J, with 7 bases in between. CDR3 bases: TGCAGTGCTAGAGCCGACGGCGAGCAGTACTTC. Residues: CSARADGEQYF.

As to this clone: Other DNA sequences in this sample translate to the same CDR3. The chain links TRBV9 to TRBJ1-3, with 7 bases that match TRBD1. CDR1 and CDR2 (germline): SGDLS, YYNGEE. The length of the CDR3 is 14 residues. V shed 3 bases and J 2 bases; nucleotides not matched to a gene: 2. CDR3 sequence reads: CASSGGTAGNTIYF. The CDR3 DNA follows: TGTGCCAGCAGCGGCGGGACAGCTGGAAACACCATATATTTT.

This chain joins TRBV29-1 and TRBJ1-2; D is unresolved. Germline CDR1 reads SQVTM; CDR2 reads ANQGSEA. The CDR3 extends over 14 amino acids. Trimming shortened V by 0 bases and J by 7 bases, and 15 bases separated the two germline ends. The CDR3 reads CSVEDQSSAGGYTF. In DNA form, the CDR3 reads TGCAGCGTTGAAGATCAGTCTTCGGCGGGTGGCTACACCTTC.

J is TRBJ2-3 and V is TRBV19; weak D call: TRBD1 (6 bases). The CDR3 spans 16 residues. Per germline, CDR1 LNHDA and CDR2 SQIVND (reference sequence). V lost 5 bases and J 3 bases, leaving 18 bases between the germline ends. For the CDR3, the DNA is TGTGCCAGTAGTTACGGGGCGGTAACAGGGACAGATACGCAGTATTTT. Protein product: CASSYGAVTGTDTQYF.

The chain recombines TRBV5-8 with TRBJ2-1; D is ambiguous. This CDR3 has 14 amino acids. Trimming removed 1 base from V and 4 bases from J, with 9 bases in between. In germline, CDR1 is SGHTS, CDR2 YDEGEE. The CDR3 nucleotides read TGTGCCAGCAGCTTGCTAGACCAATACAATGAGCAGTTCTTC. Protein sequence: CASSLLDQYNEQFF.

The chain is built from TRBV4-1 and TRBJ1-3; D remains unclear. The CDR3 sequence is 15 residues long. Trimming removed 1 base from V and 6 bases from J, with 13 bases in between. Germline V gives CDR1 MGHRA, CDR2 YSYEKL. Here the CDR3 reads CASSQAQSGVNTIYF. In DNA form, the CDR3 reads TGCGCCAGCAGCCAAGCACAGTCTGGTGTAAACACCATATATTTT.

The gene calls are TRBV4-2 and TRBJ1-1; no clear D gene. Trimming pared 1 base from V and 0 bases from J, leaving 6 bases between. This CDR3 region has 14 residues. Germline V gene sequence: CDR1 LGHNA, CDR2 YNFKEQ. The CDR3 sequence: CASSQGSLNTEAFF. The CDR3 coding sequence is TGTGCCAGCAGCCAAGGGAGCCTGAACACTGAAGCTTTCTTT.

The V gene is TRBV30, the J gene TRBJ2-5; 14 nucleotides align to TRBD2. V trimming: 4 bases; J trimming: 4 bases; junction bases outside the gene matches: 5. The CDR3 length is 15 residues. Germline values: CDR1 GTSNPN, CDR2 SVGIG (reference sequence). In nucleotides, the CDR3 is TGTGCCTGGACCCCGGGACTAGCGGGAGTAGAGACCCAGTACTTC. The encoded protein is CAWTPGLAGVETQYF.

The V and J genes are TRBV18 and TRBJ1-1; D gene ambiguous. This CDR3 contains 18 residues. Germline CDR1 KGHSH, CDR2 LQKENI. V was trimmed by 0 bases and J by 2 bases, leaving 19 bases between them. Here the CDR3 DNA reads TGTGCCAGCTCACCACCGAGAGGAACCAACACTGCAAACACTGAAGCTTTCTTT. This sequence encodes CASSPPRGTNTANTEAFF.

The chain joins TRBV19 to TRBJ2-3; D remains ambiguous. The CDR3 spans 14 residues. CDR1 is LNHDA and CDR2 is SQIVND in the germline V gene (reference sequence). Trimming removed 1 base from V and 1 base from J, with 6 bases in between. CDR3 sequence reads: CASSIAGGTDTQYF. The CDR3 DNA is TGTGCCAGTAGTATAGCTGGGGGCACAGATACGCAGTATTTT.